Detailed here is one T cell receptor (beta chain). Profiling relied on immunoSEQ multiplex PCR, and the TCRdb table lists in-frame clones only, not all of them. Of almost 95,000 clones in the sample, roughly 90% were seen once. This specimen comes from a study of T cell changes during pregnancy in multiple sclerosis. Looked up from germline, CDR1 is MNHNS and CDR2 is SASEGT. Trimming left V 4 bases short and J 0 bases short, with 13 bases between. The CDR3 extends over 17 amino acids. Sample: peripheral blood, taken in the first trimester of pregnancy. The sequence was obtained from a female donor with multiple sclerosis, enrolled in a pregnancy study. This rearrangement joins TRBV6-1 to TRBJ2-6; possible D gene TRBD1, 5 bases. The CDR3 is CASSGQLSSSGANVLTF. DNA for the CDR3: TGTGCCAGCAGTGGACAGCTGTCAAGCTCTGGGGCCAACGTCCTGACTTTC.